Below are 17 T cell receptor beta chains sequenced from a single sample in a study of beta chain features in type 1 diabetes. Expressed TCRB transcripts were sequenced, since all the RNA that had been isolated was reverse transcribed. The method was immunoSEQ multiplex PCR; TCRdb's version includes in-frame clones alone and lacks a portion of them. This table has 300,000 to 350,000 clones, roughly 13% appearing once. General observations from the study: Type 1 diabetes patients had TCRB CDR3s that were shorter (moderately but significantly so) in all four CD4+ subsets.

These receptors are not linked to any known antigen. Sequencing was performed on naive CD4+ T cells from blood. All receptors derive from a woman aged 18 to 35 with type 1 diabetes.

V gene TRBV25-1 combines with J gene TRBJ2-1; 11 nucleotides line up with TRBD2. The germline CDR1 and CDR2 sequences are MGHDK and SYGVNS. J was trimmed by 4 bases and V by 5 bases; bases with no gene match: 1. The CDR3 spans 14 residues. The CDR3 reads CASSRTSGYNEQFF. Written as DNA, the CDR3 is TGTGCCAGCAGTAGGACTAGCGGGTACAATGAGCAGTTCTTC.

The CDR3 coding sequence is TGCGCCAGCAGCTTAGCGGGAAACTACGAGCAGTACTTC. Its protein is CASSLAGNYEQYF. The V call is TRBV5-1, the J call TRBJ2-7; 7 bases are a match to TRBD2. The CDR3 is 13 residues long. V was pared by 2 bases and J by 3 bases, with 2 bases of the junction left unmatched. In germline, CDR1 is SGHRS, CDR2 YFSETQ.

The chain carries TRBV11-3 and TRBJ2-2; maybe TRBD1 (6 bases). The CDR3 covers 15 residues. Trimming left V 6 bases short and J 5 bases short, with 16 bases between. Germline values: CDR1 SGHNT, CDR2 YENEEA. The CDR3 loop is CASSHPGTPTGELFF. The CDR3 DNA reads as TGTGCCAGCAGTCACCCCGGGACACCAACCGGGGAGCTGTTTTTT.

This chain links TRBV14 with TRBJ2-1; no definite D call. The germline CDR1 and CDR2 sequences are SGHDN and FVKESK. This CDR3 spans 11 amino acids. Trimming stripped 3 bases from V and 6 bases from J, with 3 bases between. CDR3 in DNA: TGTGCCAGCAGCCACGGCAATGAGCAGTTCTTC. Residues: CASSHGNEQFF.

There are a few counts of this clone. Other DNA variants within this sample encode the same CDR3. The chain combines TRBV25-1 with TRBJ1-1; no clear D. This CDR3 is 11 amino acids long. V was clipped by 3 bases and J by 5 bases, with 4 bases between them. Germline V CDR1 and CDR2: MGHDK, SYGVNS. DNA for the CDR3: TGTGCCAGCAGTGACCGGACTGAAGCTTTCTTT. Amino acids: CASSDRTEAFF.

V is TRBV7-8 and J is TRBJ2-1, with TRBD2 as a possible D gene (6 bases). Trimming removed 5 bases at V and 10 bases at J, with 18 bases between. CDR1 is SGHVS and CDR2 is FQNEAQ in the germline V gene. The CDR3 has 14 amino acids. CDR3: CASSARDFTPEQFF. The CDR3 region has the DNA TGTGCCAGCAGCGCCCGGGACTTTACGCCAGAGCAGTTCTTC. Combining the CDR3 with reference TRBV7-8 and TRBJ2-1 gives the whole variable domain GAGVSQSPRYKVAKRGQDVALRCDPISGHVSLFWYQQALGQGPEFLTYFQNEAQLDKSGLPSDRFFAERPEGSVSTLKIQRTQQEDSAVYLCASSARDFTPEQFFGPGTRLTVL.

V and J are TRBV20-1 and TRBJ1-1; D is unclear. Trimming removed 5 bases at V and 1 base at J, with 2 bases between. The CDR3 runs 10 residues. CDR1 is DFQATT, CDR2 SNEGSKA, per germline (reference sequence). The CDR3 sequence is CSARNTEAFF. CDR3 sequence (DNA): TGCAGTGCTCGGAACACTGAAGCTTTCTTT.

The chain has TRBV27 and TRBJ2-7, with 7 bases matching TRBD1. Germline V gene sequence: CDR1 MNHEY, CDR2 SMNVEV (reference sequence). Unmatched junction bases numbered 9, after V lost 6 bases and J lost 4 bases. The CDR3 has 14 amino acids. In DNA, the CDR3 is TGTGCCAGCAGGCGACAGGGTTCAGGTTACGAGCAGTACGTC. Translated, it gives CASRRQGSGYEQYV.

The V and J genes are TRBV7-9 and TRBJ1-1; no definite D call. This CDR3 spans 13 amino acids. Trimming took 5 bases from V and 1 from J, leaving 8 bases between them. Germline V gene sequence: CDR1 SEHNR, CDR2 FQNEAQ (reference sequence). The CDR3 spells CASSSGRNTEAFF. As DNA, the CDR3 is TGTGCCAGCAGCAGTGGGAGGAACACTGAAGCTTTCTTT.

The chain combines TRBV4-3 with TRBJ1-1; 7 bases are a match to TRBD1. The CDR3 length is 17 residues. CDR1 and CDR2 from the germline V gene are LGHNA and YSLEER. Trimming at V came to 1 base and at J to 3 bases, leaving 11 bases not matched to a gene. Written as DNA, the CDR3 is TGCGCCAGCAGCCAAGTGGTTCCAAGGACAGGCCACACTGAAGCTTTCTTT. It translates to CASSQVVPRTGHTEAFF.

This clone has only a few counts. The chain links TRBV19 to TRBJ2-1; 9 bases map to TRBD1. CDR3 length: 13 residues. From germline, CDR1 is LNHDA and CDR2 SQIVND (reference sequence). V was clipped by 0 bases and J by 15 bases; unmatched bases: 6. This CDR3 is CASSIDRGTGRFF. The CDR3 nucleotides are TGTGCCAGTAGTATAGATCGGGGGACAGGGCGGTTCTTC.

The chain recombines TRBV7-2 with TRBJ1-3; maybe TRBD1 (5 bases). In germline, CDR1 is SGHTA, CDR2 FQGNSA. V dropped 4 bases and J dropped 2 bases, with 15 bases sitting between them. There are 16 residues in the CDR3. CDR3 sequence (DNA): TGTGCCAGCAGCTCCCCTGGAGGGGTAGCTGGAAACACCATATATTTT. It codes for CASSSPGGVAGNTIYF. The full variable domain, completed using reference TRBV7-2 and TRBJ1-3, is GAGVSQSPSNKVTEKGKDVELRCDPISGHTALYWYRQSLGQGLEFLIYFQGNSAPDKSGLPSDRFSAERTGGSVSTLTIQRTQQEDSAVYLCASSSPGGVAGNTIYFGEGSWLTVV.

This clone was seen a handful of times. V gene TRBV9 combines with J gene TRBJ1-2; a weak D match, TRBD1 (5 bases). The CDR3 spans 14 residues. In germline, CDR1 is SGDLS, CDR2 YYNGEE. Trimming took off 4 bases at V and 8 bases at J, with 18 bases between the two ends. The CDR3 here is CASSWVGAVEGYTF. As DNA, the CDR3 is TGTGCCAGCAGCTGGGTTGGGGCGGTTGAGGGCTACACCTTC.

This clone came up a few times. The chain carries TRBV5-1 and TRBJ2-7, with D possibly matching TRBD2 (5 bases). Germline CDR1 is SGHRS and CDR2 is YFSETQ. Trimming removed 0 bases at V and 3 bases at J, with 13 bases between. The CDR3 totals 15 residues. The CDR3 nucleotides are TGCGCCAGCAGCTTGGTAGCGATCGGCCTCTACGAGCAGTACTTC. It is translated as CASSLVAIGLYEQYF.

The chain employs TRBV4-1 and TRBJ2-1; TRBD2 matches 10 bases. The CDR3 loop spans 16 amino acids. Germline CDR1 is MGHRA and CDR2 is YSYEKL. The junction had 3 bases not matched to a gene; V was cut back by 3 bases and J by 1 base. CDR3 protein: CASSQILAGSYNEQFF. The DNA for the CDR3 is TGCGCCAGCAGCCAGATACTAGCGGGGTCCTACAATGAGCAGTTCTTC.

This clone was detected only a few times. The chain combines TRBV7-9 with TRBJ1-2; D may be TRBD1 (5 bases). The CDR3 covers 15 residues. V lost 6 bases and J 3 bases, leaving 17 bases between the germline ends. Germline V lookup: CDR1 SEHNR, CDR2 FQNEAQ (reference sequence). The DNA of the CDR3 is TGTGCCAGCAGTTTACAACCCGGGACTCACTATGGCTACACCTTC. Encoded protein: CASSLQPGTHYGYTF.

This clone showed up just a few times. The rearrangement joins TRBV9 to TRBJ2-6, with D possibly TRBD2 on 6 matching bases. Germline V gene sequence: CDR1 SGDLS, CDR2 YYNGEE. The CDR3 contains 17 residues. V shed 3 bases and J shed 1 base, with 14 bases lying between them. The CDR3 sequence: CASSAVGRGSGANVLTF. The CDR3 DNA sequence: TGTGCCAGCAGCGCCGTAGGTCGGGGGTCTGGGGCCAACGTCCTGACTTTC.